The clone carrying this T cell receptor beta chain was observed once. The time point was: after dendritic cell vaccination, including at tumor progression/relapse. The data are from a study of glioma-infiltrating T cells after dendritic cell vaccination. Whole-study context: Glioblastoma patients came from Phase I and II dendritic cell vaccination trials. Autologous tumor lysate was loaded overnight onto monocyte-derived dendritic cells grown about 7 days with IL-4 and GM-CSF.

The CDR3 contains 18 residues. The junction had 13 bases not matched to a gene; V was cut back by 3 bases and J by 4 bases. Germline V gene lookup returns CDR1 LNHNV and CDR2 YYDKDF (reference sequence). Here immunoSEQ multiplex PCR was the method, and the copy in TCRdb shows in-frame clones only, minus some. The table includes 55,000 to 75,000 clones, roughly 80% detected once. This sequence joins TRBV15 and TRBJ2-2; 8 bases are shared with TRBD2. This clonotype was sampled from a human donor with glioblastoma. Sequencing was performed on blood, taken after dendritic cell vaccination. CDR3 DNA sequence: TGTGCCACCAGCAGGGGCGGAGGTACGGGGGGGATCACCGGGGAGCTGTTTTTT. Protein sequence: CATSRGGGTGGITGELFF.